These 27 T cell receptor beta chains originate from one sample sequenced in a study of metastatic and nonmetastatic thyroid tumors. MiXCR re-clonotyped the PCR reads for TCRdb. The data contain fewer than 9,000 clones, approximately 29% of them singletons. Thyroid surgery had not been preceded by any treatment in any patient. The sample was tumor tissue. These receptor sequences come from a female donor with papillary thyroid cancer or a benign thyroid nodule (not recorded which). Some clones in this sample may be carry-over from other donors' samples.

Regarding this clone: An end of the junction differs from the germline gene, which may be a read error. The CDR3 here is CASRFGCLPGRGPYEPYF. CDR3 nucleotide sequence: TGTGCCAGCCGTTTCGGGTGTCTTCCGGGACGTGGCCCCTACGAGCCGTACTTC. The chain recombines TRBV6-2 or TRBV6-3 with TRBJ2-7; either TRBD1 or TRBD2 may supply D (5 bases each). CDR3 length: 18 residues. Per the germline V gene, CDR1 is MNHEY and CDR2 is SVGEGT.

This clone is deemed medium-sized (0.01 to 0.1%). The J gene is TRBJ2-7, the V gene TRBV2; D uncertain. Germline V lookup: CDR1 SNHLY, CDR2 FYNNEI. Deletions cut 6 bases from V and 6 bases from J, with 15 bases between. The CDR3 is 13 residues long. The CDR3 sequence: CASSAQLVGEQYF. CDR3 nucleotides: TGTGCCAGCAGCGCACAGCTAGTGGGCGAGCAGTACTTC.

The V call is TRBV25-1, the J call TRBJ2-7; 8 bases align to TRBD1. Trimming took 4 bases from V and 2 from J; bases not matched to a gene: 4. The CDR3 is 14 residues long. CDR1 is MGHDK and CDR2 is SYGVNS in the germline V gene. The CDR3 DNA sequence: TGTGCCAGCAGTGGAGGACAGGGCACCTACGAGCAGTACTTC. It encodes CASSGGQGTYEQYF.

By its share, this clone is medium-sized (0.01 to 0.1%). The chain links TRBV9 to TRBJ2-7; 10 bases map to TRBD2. The CDR3 spans 14 residues. From germline, CDR1 is SGDLS and CDR2 YYNGEE. Trimming at V came to 6 bases and at J to 6 bases, leaving 9 bases not matched to a gene. Here the CDR3 DNA reads TGTGCCAGCACTCCGGCTAGCGGGAGTTCCGAGCAGTACTTC. This gives the protein CASTPASGSSEQYF. Together with reference TRBV9 and TRBJ2-7, the CDR3 gives the full variable domain: DSGVTQTPKHLITATGQRVTLRCSPRSGDLSVYWYQQSLDQGLQFLIQYYNGEERAKGNILERFSAQQFPDLHSELNLSSLELGDSALYFCASTPASGSSEQYFGPGTRLTVT.

CDR3 DNA: TGCGCCAGCAGCTTTCTAGGGGGCTCTTCACCCCTCCACTTT. It codes for CASSFLGGSSPLHF. This rearrangement joins TRBV5-1 to TRBJ1-6; TRBD1 matches at 7 bases. Trimming cost V 2 bases and J 9 bases; bases outside gene matches: 5. Germline V gene lookup returns CDR1 SGHRS and CDR2 YFSETQ. CDR3 length: 14 residues.

This clone is medium-sized in the sample. CDR3 nucleotides: TGTGCCAGCAGCCAAGATAGCGGGAGGGCCTACAATGAGCAGTTCTTC. It yields the protein CASSQDSGRAYNEQFF. The chain links TRBV4-2 to TRBJ2-1, with TRBD2 matching over 11 bases. The CDR3 runs 16 residues. The J segment lost 2 bases and the V segment lost 0 bases, leaving 0 bases of the junction unmatched. CDR1 is LGHNA and CDR2 is YNFKEQ in the germline V gene.

The chain joins TRBV4-1 to TRBJ2-2; 10 bases align to TRBD2. V shed 4 bases and J 6 bases; nucleotides not matched to a gene: 17. Germline V gene lookup returns CDR1 MGHRA and CDR2 YSYEKL. The CDR3 loop spans 19 amino acids. The CDR3 DNA reads TGCGCCAGCAGCCCTACCGGGACTAGCGCCAGGGCAAGGGCCGGGGAGCTGTTTTTT. It encodes CASSPTGTSARARAGELFF.

This clone was detected only a few times. The chain is built from TRBV28 and TRBJ1-5; maybe TRBD1 (5 bases). The CDR3 extends over 14 amino acids. V was pared by 3 bases and J by 5 bases, with 11 bases between. Germline lookup yields CDR1 MDHEN and CDR2 SYDVKM. CDR3 sequence reads: CASSFGGVDQPQHF. For the CDR3, the DNA is TGTGCCAGCAGTTTCGGGGGGGTGGATCAGCCCCAGCATTTT. The whole variable domain, filled in from reference TRBV28 and TRBJ1-5, reads DVKVTQSSRYLVKRTGEKVFLECVQDMDHENMFWYRQDPGLGLRLIYFSYDVKMKEKGDIPEGYSVSREKKERFSLILESASTNQTSMYLCASSFGGVDQPQHFGDGTRLSIL.

The genes are TRBV18 and TRBJ1-1; D is undetermined. CDR1 KGHSH and CDR2 LQKENI come from the germline V gene. The CDR3 covers 15 residues. V was pared by 2 bases and J by 0 bases, with 10 bases between. CDR3 amino acids: CASSPALSMNTEAFF. CDR3 coding DNA: TGTGCCAGCTCACCAGCTCTTAGCATGAACACTGAAGCTTTCTTT.

There are a few counts of this clone. The rearrangement links TRBV18 to TRBJ2-3, with D perhaps given as TRBD1 or TRBD2 (7 bases each). Germline V gene sequence: CDR1 KGHSH, CDR2 LQKENI. Trimming took 8 bases from V and 6 from J, leaving 24 bases between them. The CDR3 is 16 amino acids. CDR3 in DNA: TGTGCCAGCCCACTGCTCGGACTAGGGGGCCTCGATACGCAGTATTTT. Encoded protein: CASPLLGLGGLDTQYF. Full variable domain (remainder filled in from reference TRBV18 and TRBJ2-3): NAGVMQNPRHLVRRRGQEARLRCSPMKGHSHVYWYRQLPEEGLKFMVYLQKENIIDESGMPKERFSAEFPKEGPSILRIQQVVRGDSAAYFCASPLLGLGGLDTQYFGPGTRLTVL.

This clone ranks as large (0.1 to 1%). The rearrangement uses TRBV6-5 and TRBJ2-1, with 7 bases identical to TRBD2. The CDR3 has 17 amino acids. CDR1 and CDR2 from the germline V gene are MNHEY and SVGAGI. Unmatched junction bases numbered 12, after V lost 7 bases and J lost 0 bases. CDR3 region: CASTLESSGSSYNEQFF. The CDR3 DNA sequence: TGTGCCAGCACGTTGGAATCTAGCGGAAGCTCCTACAATGAGCAGTTCTTC.

This chain joins TRBV7-2 and TRBJ2-7; maybe TRBD2 (5 bases). V lost 7 bases to trimming and J lost 2 bases, with 18 bases between them. In germline, CDR1 is SGHTA, CDR2 FQGNSA. The CDR3 is made up of 15 amino acids. The CDR3 sequence is CASIFSASCPYEQYF. The CDR3 coding sequence is TGTGCCAGCATCTTTAGCGCTAGCTGTCCCTACGAGCAGTACTTC.

In this sample, this clone is medium-sized. The CDR3 bases are TGTGCCCTACAGGACAGGGGCACAGATACGCAGTATTTT. It encodes CALQDRGTDTQYF. This sequence joins TRBV6-1 and TRBJ2-3; TRBD1 aligns across 8 bases. Germline CDR1 reads MNHNS; CDR2 reads SASEGT. The CDR3 spans 13 residues. The ends lost 11 bases at V and 1 base at J; junction bases unmatched: 5.

This clone was observed many times. The junction shows a germline mismatch at one end, possibly a read error. The V and J genes are TRBV11-2 and TRBJ2-1, with a weak D call TRBD2 (5 bases). CDR3 size: 16 residues. Per germline, CDR1 SGHAT and CDR2 FQNNGV. As DNA, the CDR3 is TGTGCCAGCAGCTTAGAGTCCGTGGAGGCCTACAATGGGCAGTTCTTC. This sequence encodes CASSLESVEAYNGQFF.

By share, this clone ranks as medium-sized (0.01 to 0.1%). The chain joins TRBV6-1 to TRBJ2-7, with a possible D match to TRBD2 (5 bases). In germline, CDR1 is MNHNS, CDR2 SASEGT. Trimming pared 8 bases from V and 6 bases from J, leaving 11 bases between. This CDR3 is built from 11 residues. The CDR3 DNA reads TGTGCCAGCCCGGGGTACGGCGAGCAGTACTTC. It encodes CASPGYGEQYF.

The V call is TRBV2, the J call TRBJ1-3; D not certain. Germline V gives CDR1 SNHLY, CDR2 FYNNEI. The CDR3 consists of 15 residues. Trimming removed 7 bases from V and 0 bases from J, with 13 bases in between. The CDR3 is CASMLTYNSGNTIYF. In DNA form, the CDR3 reads TGTGCCAGCATGCTGACATACAACTCTGGAAACACCATATATTTT.

By share of the sample, this clone is medium-sized. This sample includes further DNA sequences coding for the same CDR3. The chain carries TRBV3-1 and TRBJ2-7; weak D call: TRBD1 (7 bases). Germline lookup yields CDR1 LGHDT and CDR2 YNNKEL (reference sequence). The V gene lost 6 bases and the J gene lost 0 bases, with 15 bases spanning the gap. The CDR3 contains 15 residues. CDR3 sequence: CASSPSGGGSYEQYF. The CDR3 region has the DNA TGTGCCAGCAGTCCGTCAGGGGGAGGCTCCTACGAGCAGTACTTC.

By sample share, this clone is medium-sized. The chain employs TRBV5-1 and TRBJ1-2; 9 bases agree with TRBD1. CDR3 length equals 16 residues. Per germline, CDR1 SGHRS and CDR2 YFSETQ. Trimming took 0 bases from V and 4 from J; bases not matched to a gene: 7. CDR3 region: CASSLEKGTGPYGYTF. CDR3 in DNA: TGCGCCAGCAGCTTGGAGAAAGGGACAGGGCCCTATGGCTACACCTTC.

By share, this clone counts as large. The chain carries TRBV6-5 and TRBJ2-1, with 8 bases fitting TRBD1. The germline gives CDR1 MNHEY, CDR2 SVGAGI. With 6 bases clipped from V and 3 bases from J, the junction kept 13 bases outside the gene matches. The CDR3 is 17 residues long. The chain's CDR3 is CASRRSQDRAYYNEQFF. CDR3 bases: TGTGCCAGCAGGCGATCTCAGGACAGGGCCTACTACAATGAGCAGTTCTTC.

A remark on this clone: The junction and the germline gene differ at one end; a read error may be behind it. The chain has TRBV19 and TRBJ2-5; TRBD1 matches at 7 bases. The germline CDR1 and CDR2 sequences are LNHDA and SQIVND (reference sequence). The CDR3 is made up of 13 amino acids. CDR3 sequence: CASRQLTGETRYF. CDR3 nucleotide sequence: TGTGCCAGTAGACAATTAACAGGGGAGACCCGGTACTTC.

The CDR3 is CAITDGQGPNTGELFF. The DNA of the CDR3 is TGTGCCATCACCGATGGACAGGGACCTAACACCGGGGAGCTGTTTTTT. This chain joins TRBV10-3 and TRBJ2-2; TRBD1 aligns across 8 bases. The CDR3 spans 16 residues. Unmatched junction bases numbered 9, after V lost 7 bases and J lost 2 bases. Germline V gene data show CDR1 as ENHRY and CDR2 as SYGVKD.

The chain is built from TRBV7-3 and TRBJ2-3; the match to TRBD1 covers 8 bases. This CDR3 has 18 residues. Losses at the gene ends were 1 base for V and 2 bases for J; bases not matched to a gene: 11. Germline assignment: CDR1 SGHTA and CDR2 FQGTGA. CDR3 sequence: CASSLSRTGSPHTDTQYF. Here the CDR3 DNA reads TGTGCCAGCAGCTTAAGTCGGACAGGGTCCCCTCACACAGATACGCAGTATTTT.

The J gene is TRBJ1-2, the V gene TRBV6-1; D is unclear. Germline V CDR1 and CDR2: MNHNS, SASEGT. The CDR3 is made up of 13 amino acids. V gave up 5 bases and J gave up 0 bases, with 7 bases separating them. This CDR3 reads CASSPDPNYGYTF. DNA for the CDR3: TGTGCCAGCAGTCCGGACCCTAACTATGGCTACACCTTC.

In regard to this clone: One end of the junction is discordant with germline, which a read error may explain. The chain links TRBV20-1 to TRBJ2-6, with D possibly matching TRBD1 (5 bases). This CDR3 has 12 amino acids. Germline CDR1 reads DFQATT; CDR2 reads SNEGSKA (reference sequence). CDR3 amino acids: CSGVTGANALTF. CDR3 DNA sequence: TGCAGTGGGGTTACTGGGGCCAACGCCCTGACTTTC.

This clone counts as medium-sized. The chain combines TRBV6-1 with TRBJ2-2; TRBD1 agrees at 7 bases. The J segment lost 6 bases and the V segment lost 7 bases, leaving 11 bases of the junction unmatched. Germline CDR1 is MNHNS and CDR2 is SASEGT. CDR3 length: 15 residues. CDR3 loop: CASKAGTAEAGELFF. CDR3 DNA: TGTGCCAGCAAAGCCGGGACAGCTGAGGCCGGGGAGCTGTTTTTT.

In its sample, this clone is medium-sized. The chain combines TRBV28 with TRBJ2-3, with no clear D. V lost 6 bases and J 6 bases, leaving 16 bases between the germline ends. The CDR3 length is 14 residues. Germline V gives CDR1 MDHEN, CDR2 SYDVKM. The CDR3 spells CASRNSRRWDTQYF. The CDR3 DNA follows: TGTGCCAGCAGGAATAGCCGGAGATGGGATACGCAGTATTTT.

The chain combines TRBV15 with TRBJ1-5; D not resolved. Trimming removed 0 bases at V and 0 bases at J, with 12 bases between. The CDR3 covers 17 residues. Per germline, CDR1 LNHNV and CDR2 YYDKDF (reference sequence). Here the CDR3 reads CATSRDLVGTSNQPQHF. The CDR3 DNA is TGTGCCACCAGCAGAGATTTGGTAGGAACTAGCAATCAGCCCCAGCATTTT.